Each of the 8 T cell receptor beta chains below was sequenced from the same sample in a study of OX40 agonist ivuxolimab in advanced cancers. Here immunoSEQ multiplex PCR was the method, and the copy in TCRdb shows in-frame clones only, minus some. The sample lists tens of thousands of clones; 75% to 95% were seen once. The starting material was CD4+ or CD8+ T cells sorted from blood, obtained in a trial of the OX40 agonist ivuxolimab. The receptors were sampled from an adult with an advanced solid tumor such as melanoma, head and neck, liver or kidney cancer.

The J gene is TRBJ2-1, the V gene TRBV10-3; D unresolved. Germline V gives CDR1 ENHRY, CDR2 SYGVKD. V lost 3 bases, J lost 7 bases, and 10 bases lay in between. The CDR3 sequence is 13 residues long. CDR3 in amino acids: CAISDNLRNEQFF. The CDR3 DNA follows: TGTGCCATCAGTGATAATCTAAGGAATGAGCAGTTCTTC.

The chain links TRBV5-1 to TRBJ2-1; weak D call: TRBD2 (6 bases). Germline CDR1 reads SGHRS; CDR2 reads YFSETQ. The CDR3 runs 14 residues. V was cut by 4 bases and J by 10 bases, with 18 bases left in between. For the CDR3, the DNA is TGCGCCAGCAGCCTAGGGACTTTCCCGGCCGAGCAGTTCTTC. Translated, it gives CASSLGTFPAEQFF.

This clone was observed a single time. The rearrangement uses TRBV25-1 and TRBJ1-2; D ambiguous. Trimming removed 4 bases at V and 7 bases at J, with 13 bases between. CDR3 length: 13 residues. CDR1 is MGHDK, CDR2 SYGVNS, per germline. The CDR3 reads CASSVTGGRGYTF. For the CDR3, the DNA is TGTGCCAGCAGTGTGACGGGAGGTCGTGGCTACACCTTC.

V is TRBV10-1 and J is TRBJ1-4; D unresolved. Germline V gene sequence: CDR1 WNHNN, CDR2 SYGVQD (reference sequence). The CDR3 extends over 15 amino acids. V lost 11 bases, J lost 3 bases, and 19 bases lay in between. CDR3 residues: CAGTNQKAANEKLFF. Here the CDR3 DNA reads TGCGCCGGCACCAACCAAAAGGCGGCTAATGAAAAACTGTTTTTT.

The chain combines TRBV28 with TRBJ2-2, with 8 positions matching TRBD1. Germline CDR1 reads MDHEN; CDR2 reads SYDVKM. This CDR3 contains 16 residues. With 1 base clipped from V and 1 base from J, the junction kept 2 bases outside the gene matches. CDR3 nucleotides: TGTGCCAGCAGTTTATACGGGACAGGGAACACCGGGGAGCTGTTTTTT. Protein: CASSLYGTGNTGELFF.

This clone occurred a few times. The chain recombines TRBV5-8 with TRBJ1-4; 9 positions agree with TRBD1. V dropped 7 bases and J dropped 7; count of bases not matched to a gene: 5. The CDR3 consists of 13 residues. Germline V gene lookup returns CDR1 SGHTS and CDR2 YDEGEE. The CDR3 spells CASVWTGAEKLFF. Here the CDR3 DNA reads TGTGCCAGCGTTTGGACAGGGGCTGAAAAACTGTTTTTT.

The chain recombines TRBV27 with TRBJ1-5; D unresolved. Deletions cut 4 bases from V and 2 bases from J, with 9 bases between. Per germline, CDR1 MNHEY and CDR2 SMNVEV (reference sequence). There are 14 residues in the CDR3. DNA for the CDR3: TGTGCCAGCAGTTACGGTGGTGGCAATCAGCCCCAGCATTTT. Its protein product is CASSYGGGNQPQHF.

The rearrangement uses TRBV7-2 and TRBJ2-4; weak D call: TRBD2 (6 bases). CDR3 size: 15 residues. V gave up 2 bases and J gave up 8 bases, with 16 bases separating them. The germline gives CDR1 SGHTA, CDR2 FQGNSA. The chain's CDR3 is CASSLWAAGSYIQYF. The DNA for the CDR3 is TGTGCCAGCAGCTTATGGGCGGCCGGGAGTTACATTCAGTACTTC.